Listed below are T cell receptor beta chains from one sample, sequenced in a study of cytomegalovirus exposure and HLA in healthy donors. Generated by immunoSEQ multiplex PCR, the TCRdb table keeps only in-frame clones and is missing some. The sample includes about 100,000 clones, more than 75% of them seen just once. The sequenced sample consisted of PBMCs. The receptor set was obtained from a woman aged 60-75 years in good health and CMV-seronegative. Both conserved end residues are part of each CDR3. D genes are given only for firm matches. Rows give clone size only sometimes, using once, few, many, or a class for an expanded clone.

few	TRBV6-5	TRBJ1-5	-	15	CASSRTGSSNQPQHF	TGTGCCAGCAGTCGCACAGGATCTAGCAATCAGCCCCAGCATTTT
-	TRBV5-1	TRBJ1-6	-	16	CASSLFAGQDNSPLHF	TGCGCCAGCAGCTTGTTCGCGGGGCAGGATAATTCACCCCTCCACTTT
-	TRBV9	TRBJ1-2	TRBD1	14	CASSVVDRGGGYTF	TGTGCCAGCAGCGTAGTCGACAGGGGTGGCGGCTACACCTTC
-	TRBV4-3	TRBJ2-6	TRBD2	20	CASSQDLMKGLASGANVLTF	TGCGCCAGCAGCCAAGATCTCATGAAGGGACTAGCTTCTGGGGCCAACGTCCTGACTTTC
-	TRBV7-9	TRBJ2-2	-	17	CASSLEWTVMNTGELFF	TGTGCCAGCAGCTTAGAGTGGACAGTCATGAACACCGGGGAGCTGTTTTTT
-	TRBV13	TRBJ2-1	TRBD2	15	CASSLRLAASNEQFF	TGTGCCAGCAGCCTTCGACTAGCGGCATCCAATGAGCAGTTCTTC
few	TRBV5-3	TRBJ1-1	TRBD1	17	CALALTGALKKDTEAFF	TGTGCCCTTGCCCTAACAGGGGCCCTTAAGAAGGACACTGAAGCTTTCTTT
-	TRBV5-1	TRBJ1-3	TRBD1	14	CASSLGQGANTIYF	TGCGCCAGCAGCTTGGGACAGGGGGCCAACACCATATATTTT
few	TRBV7-9	TRBJ2-6	-	15	CASSLAFSGANVLTF	TGTGCCAGCAGCTTGGCCTTCTCTGGGGCCAACGTCCTGACTTTC
-	TRBV27	TRBJ2-3	TRBD2	22	CASSLSRPFGTSGRRDTDTQYF	TGTGCCAGCAGTTTAAGCCGACCGTTTGGGACTAGCGGCAGACGGGACACAGATACGCAGTATTTT
-	TRBV6-5	TRBJ1-4	-	14	CASSQGLGQGKLFF	TGTGCCAGCAGCCAGGGACTCGGACAAGGAAAACTGTTTTTT
-	TRBV10-3	TRBJ2-2	TRBD2	16	CAIRLAGGENTGELFF	TGTGCCATCAGACTAGCGGGAGGCGAGAACACCGGGGAGCTGTTTTTT
-	TRBV7-9	TRBJ1-1	-	14	CASSPQGGDTEAFF	TGTGCCAGCAGCCCCCAAGGAGGGGACACTGAAGCTTTCTTT
-	TRBV20-1	TRBJ1-1	TRBD1	11	CSARGQGEAFF	TGCAGTGCTAGAGGACAGGGGGAAGCTTTCTTT
-	TRBV7-9	TRBJ2-3	TRBD2	17	CASSLGTSGSGTDTQYF	TGTGCCAGCAGCTTAGGCACCAGCGGGAGTGGCACAGATACGCAGTATTTT
-	TRBV7-6	TRBJ2-3	-	15	CASSLGAWGTDTQYF	TGTGCCAGCAGCTTAGGGGCGTGGGGCACAGATACGCAGTATTTT
-	TRBV15	TRBJ2-1	TRBD2	17	CATSRPLAGEIYNEQFF	TGTGCCACCAGCAGACCATTAGCGGGGGAAATCTACAATGAGCAGTTCTTC
-	TRBV6-5	TRBJ1-1	-	14	CASSYKGVNTEAFF	TGTGCCAGCAGTTACAAGGGGGTGAACACTGAAGCTTTCTTT
-	TRBV27	TRBJ1-1	-	13	CASSLRSGSEAFF	TGTGCCAGCAGTTTAAGGTCGGGGTCTGAAGCTTTCTTT
-	TRBV5-4	TRBJ2-1	-	13	CASSLEPGDEQFF	TGTGCCAGCAGCTTGGAGCCGGGGGATGAGCAGTTCTTC
-	TRBV30	TRBJ1-1	-	12	CAWSDWVTEAFF	TGTGCCTGGAGCGACTGGGTAACTGAAGCTTTCTTT
-	TRBV6-5	TRBJ1-1	-	14	CASSYIRENTEAFF	TGTGCCAGCAGTTACATAAGAGAGAACACTGAAGCTTTCTTT
-	TRBV6-5	TRBJ1-2	TRBD1	13	CASSYGTGTGYTF	TGTGCCAGCAGTTACGGGACAGGGACCGGCTACACCTTC
-	TRBV6-7	TRBJ1-1	-	18	CASTTNAGAQPANTEAFF	TGTGCCAGCACCACCAATGCGGGAGCCCAGCCGGCGAACACTGAAGCTTTCTTT
-	TRBV28	TRBJ1-2	TRBD1	13	CASSGGADYGYTF	TGTGCCTCCTCAGGGGGCGCGGACTATGGCTACACCTTC
-	TRBV2	TRBJ1-1	-	13	CARGGGRDTEAFF	TGTGCCAGAGGGGGGGGTAGGGATACTGAAGCTTTCTTT